A single TCR beta chain is shown here with its context. The data originate from a study of blood T cell repertoires in COVID-19. About the research overall: The origin of the acute and convalescent COVID-19 samples was the United States, Italy and Spain.

Produced via immunoSEQ multiplex PCR; TCRdb's table is partial and in-frame only. The sample records some 100,000 clones, roughly 85% being singletons. The source is a woman aged 70-85 years with active or convalescent COVID-19. The sequenced sample consisted of peripheral blood.

The DNA of the CDR3 is TGCGCCAGCAGCTGGTTAAACTACTCTGGGGCCAACGTCCTGACTTTC. Its protein is CASSWLNYSGANVLTF. The rearrangement joins TRBV5-1 to TRBJ2-6; D remains ambiguous. This CDR3 contains 16 residues. The germline gives CDR1 SGHRS, CDR2 YFSETQ. Trimming left V 3 bases short and J 0 bases short, with 10 bases between.